Listed below are T cell receptor beta chains from one sample, sequenced in a study of cytomegalovirus exposure and HLA in healthy donors. The assay was immunoSEQ multiplex PCR, and TCRdb's table has in-frame clones only and misses some. The sample lists about 170,000 clones, around 72% occurring once. The sequenced sample consisted of PBMCs. These receptor sequences come from a man in his forties or fifties in good health and CMV-seropositive. The CDR3 runs from the conserved cysteine through the conserved F or W. Each record gives: D gene, J gene, clone size, V gene, CDR3 DNA, CDR3 protein. The D gene is left open where the match is weak. Only some rows state a clone size, as once, few, many or a class for expanded clones.

d_gene: .; j_gene: TRBJ2-1; abundance: .; v_gene: TRBV12-2; CDR3nt: TGTGCAAGTCGCTCGACAGGCGAGCAGTTCTTC; CDR3aa: CASRSTGEQFF
d_gene: .; j_gene: TRBJ1-1; abundance: .; v_gene: TRBV6-5; CDR3nt: TGTGCCAGCAGTTACTCGGGGCTCCGGGTGAACACTGAAGCTTTCTTT; CDR3aa: CASSYSGLRVNTEAFF
d_gene: TRBD2; j_gene: TRBJ2-7; abundance: .; v_gene: TRBV4-2; CDR3nt: TGTGCCAGCAGCCCGACTAGCGACGGATCCTACGAGCAGTACTTC; CDR3aa: CASSPTSDGSYEQYF
d_gene: TRBD1; j_gene: TRBJ1-5; abundance: .; v_gene: TRBV30; CDR3nt: TGTGCCTGGAGTACGCCCCCGACAGGGCGAGGCAATCAGCCCCAGCATTTT; CDR3aa: CAWSTPPTGRGNQPQHF
d_gene: .; j_gene: TRBJ1-1; abundance: .; v_gene: TRBV2; CDR3nt: TGTGCCACCCCCCCGGGGATGGGCACTGAAGCTTTCTTT; CDR3aa: CATPPGMGTEAFF
d_gene: .; j_gene: TRBJ1-6; abundance: .; v_gene: TRBV4-1; CDR3nt: TGCGCCAGCAGCCATGAGAACAGGGTCACCTATAATTCACCCCTCCACTTT; CDR3aa: CASSHENRVTYNSPLHF
d_gene: .; j_gene: TRBJ2-7; abundance: .; v_gene: TRBV7-2; CDR3nt: TGTGCCAGCAGCCTGGGACAACTCTACGAGCAGTACTTC; CDR3aa: CASSLGQLYEQYF
d_gene: .; j_gene: TRBJ1-4; abundance: .; v_gene: TRBV5-4; CDR3nt: TGTGCCAGCAGCACTGACACCGCAACTAATGAAAAACTGTTTTTT; CDR3aa: CASSTDTATNEKLFF
d_gene: .; j_gene: TRBJ1-2; abundance: few; v_gene: TRBV30; CDR3nt: TGTGCCTGGATAGAAGGGGGAGTGGACTATGGCTACACCTTC; CDR3aa: CAWIEGGVDYGYTF
d_gene: TRBD1; j_gene: TRBJ1-2; abundance: few; v_gene: TRBV11-2; CDR3nt: TGTGCCAGCAGCGTCTTGGGACAGAACCGCGGCTACACCTTC; CDR3aa: CASSVLGQNRGYTF